Given below is one TCR beta chain in context. Its antigen is not identified. The entry originates in a study of cytomegalovirus exposure and HLA in healthy donors. Study observations and caveats: Among TCR beta chains, those listed as cytomegalovirus-associated numbered around 160.

Per germline, CDR1 SGHTA and CDR2 FQGNSA. Trimming at V came to 4 bases and at J to 4 bases, leaving 4 bases not matched to a gene. CDR3 length: 16 residues. The PCR ran on 60 Vbeta and 13 Jbeta primers. Profiled with immunoSEQ multiplex PCR; TCRdb holds only in-frame clones, not every one. The sample lists fewer than 200,000 clones, approximately 70% occurring once. The chain links TRBV7-2 to TRBJ2-5; 15 bases line up with TRBD2. This clonotype was obtained from a woman between 25 and 40 years old in good health and CMV-seronegative. Sequenced: PBMCs. As DNA, the CDR3 is TGTGCCAGCAGCTGGACTAGCGGGGGGGCCAGAGAGACCCAGTACTTC. Its protein is CASSWTSGGARETQYF.